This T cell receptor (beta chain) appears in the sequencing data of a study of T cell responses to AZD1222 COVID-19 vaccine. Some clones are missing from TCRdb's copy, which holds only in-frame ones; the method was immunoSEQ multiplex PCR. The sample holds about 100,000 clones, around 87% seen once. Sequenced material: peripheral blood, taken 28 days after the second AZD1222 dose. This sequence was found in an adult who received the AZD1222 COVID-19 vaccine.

This chain's CDR3 is CASTGQGSYNEQFF. CDR3 DNA sequence: TGTGCCAGTACCGGACAGGGTTCCTACAATGAGCAGTTCTTC. This rearrangement joins TRBV19 to TRBJ2-1; 8 bases are shared with TRBD1. CDR3 length: 14 amino acids. CDR1 is LNHDA and CDR2 is SQIVND in the germline V gene (reference sequence). V was pared by 7 bases and J by 1 base, with 3 bases of the junction left unmatched.